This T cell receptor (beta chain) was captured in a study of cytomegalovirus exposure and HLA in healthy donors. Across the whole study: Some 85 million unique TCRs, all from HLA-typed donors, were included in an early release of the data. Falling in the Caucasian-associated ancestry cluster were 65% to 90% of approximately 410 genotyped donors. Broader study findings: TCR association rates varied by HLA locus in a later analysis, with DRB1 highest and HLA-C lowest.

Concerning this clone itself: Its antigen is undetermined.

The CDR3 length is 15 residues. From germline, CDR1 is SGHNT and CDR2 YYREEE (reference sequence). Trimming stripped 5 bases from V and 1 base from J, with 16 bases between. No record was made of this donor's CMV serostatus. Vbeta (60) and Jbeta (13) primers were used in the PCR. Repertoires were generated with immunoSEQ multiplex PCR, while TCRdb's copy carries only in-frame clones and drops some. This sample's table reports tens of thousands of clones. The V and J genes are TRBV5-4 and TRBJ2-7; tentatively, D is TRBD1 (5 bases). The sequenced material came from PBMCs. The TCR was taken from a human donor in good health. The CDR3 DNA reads TGTGCCAGCAGAGGCAGGGCAGGTAAATCCTACGAGCAGTACTTC. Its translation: CASRGRAGKSYEQYF.